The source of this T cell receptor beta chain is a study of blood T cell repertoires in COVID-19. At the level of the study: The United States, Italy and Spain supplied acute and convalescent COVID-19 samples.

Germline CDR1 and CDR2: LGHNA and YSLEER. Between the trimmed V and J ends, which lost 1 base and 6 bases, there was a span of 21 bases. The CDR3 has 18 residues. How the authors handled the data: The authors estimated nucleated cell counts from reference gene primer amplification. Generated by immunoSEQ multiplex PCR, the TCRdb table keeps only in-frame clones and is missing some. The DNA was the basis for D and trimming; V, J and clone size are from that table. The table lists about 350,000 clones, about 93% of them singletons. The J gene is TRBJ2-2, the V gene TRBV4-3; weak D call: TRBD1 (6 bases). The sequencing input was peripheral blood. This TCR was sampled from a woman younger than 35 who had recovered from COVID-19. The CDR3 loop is CASSQATPGQRGAGELFF. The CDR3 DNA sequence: TGCGCCAGCAGCCAAGCCACTCCGGGACAAAGAGGGGCCGGGGAGCTGTTTTTT.